Below, 30 T cell receptor beta chains from the same sample are listed, as sequenced in a study of Ad26.COV2.S vaccination and SARS-CoV-2 variants. Sequencing used immunoSEQ multiplex PCR; TCRdb keeps in-frame clones, though not all of them. The sample holds about 350,000 clones; roughly nine tenths are singletons and the top ten take 3.5% to 4.5%. The sample here was peripheral blood, taken after recovery from COVID-19. The source is a human donor who had recovered from COVID-19.

This chain uses TRBV19 with TRBJ1-1, with 8 positions matching TRBD1. The CDR3 is 13 amino acids. Germline V gene sequence: CDR1 LNHDA, CDR2 SQIVND (reference sequence). After removal of 5 bases from V and 6 bases from J, the junction contained 5 bases not matched to a gene. CDR3 amino acids: CASSDDRGAEAFF. CDR3 bases: TGTGCCAGTAGTGACGACAGGGGAGCTGAAGCTTTCTTT.

The V gene is TRBV6-5, the J gene TRBJ2-3; D is unclear. Germline V gene data show CDR1 as MNHEY and CDR2 as SVGAGI. This CDR3 comprises 16 residues. The V and J ends lost 1 base and 0 bases respectively, with 11 bases between them. In DNA form, the CDR3 reads TGTGCCAGCAGTTACTACCACAAAACTAGCACAGATACGCAGTATTTT. Its translation is CASSYYHKTSTDTQYF.

J is TRBJ1-6 and V is TRBV5-4; weak D call: TRBD1 (6 bases). The V and J ends lost 1 base and 10 bases respectively, with 21 bases between them. Germline loops: CDR1 SGHNT, CDR2 YYREEE (reference sequence). The CDR3 has 17 residues. CDR3 DNA sequence: TGTGCCAGCAGCTTGTTCGGCGGAACAGGGACTTACTCACCCCTCCACTTT. Amino acids: CASSLFGGTGTYSPLHF.

The gene calls are TRBV19 and TRBJ1-5; 10 bases fit TRBD1. The trim removed 7 bases at V and 5 bases at J, leaving 5 bases unmatched. Germline values: CDR1 LNHDA, CDR2 SQIVND (reference sequence). The CDR3 is 14 amino acids. CDR3 protein: CASTRDRGDQPQHF. For the CDR3, the DNA is TGTGCCAGTACCAGGGACAGGGGCGATCAGCCCCAGCATTTT.

The chain joins TRBV7-8 to TRBJ1-2, with 7 bases aligning to TRBD1. Germline V gene data show CDR1 as SGHVS and CDR2 as FQNEAQ. This CDR3 region has 16 residues. V gave up 5 bases and J gave up 2 bases; unmatched junction bases: 11. CDR3 bases: TGTGCCAGCAGCCCCTCCCCTCTGACAGGGAACTATGGCTACACCTTC. Its protein product is CASSPSPLTGNYGYTF.

The gene calls are TRBV19 and TRBJ2-5, with D perhaps matching TRBD1 (6 bases). This CDR3 has 16 amino acids. The germline gives CDR1 LNHDA, CDR2 SQIVND (reference sequence). Between the trimmed V and J ends, which lost 0 bases and 2 bases, there was a span of 13 bases. The chain's CDR3 is CASSIEAGDLQETQYF. CDR3 DNA sequence: TGTGCCAGTAGTATAGAGGCAGGGGACCTTCAAGAGACCCAGTACTTC.

This clone is a singleton in its sample. The rearrangement links TRBV7-3 to TRBJ2-7; D not resolved. CDR3 length: 13 residues. The germline CDR1 and CDR2 sequences are SGHTA and FQGTGA. Deletions cut 5 bases from V and 3 bases from J, with 11 bases between. The CDR3 region has the DNA TGTGCCAGCAGCAAAGACATAAGCTACGAGCAGTACTTC. Protein: CASSKDISYEQYF.

V is TRBV5-1 and J is TRBJ2-2, with a weak D call TRBD1 (6 bases). The CDR3 is made up of 16 amino acids. V lost 5 bases, J lost 9 bases, and 23 bases lay in between. Germline V gives CDR1 SGHRS, CDR2 YFSETQ. CDR3 DNA: TGCGCCAGCAGACCTGCCCAAACAGGGTCTGGCCGGGAGCTGTTTTTT. Translating gives CASRPAQTGSGRELFF.

This rearrangement joins TRBV2 to TRBJ2-2, with 10 bases lining up with TRBD1. V shed 6 bases and J 3 bases; nucleotides not matched to a gene: 13. CDR1 is SNHLY and CDR2 is FYNNEI in the germline V gene. CDR3 length: 18 residues. The CDR3 here is CASRKAGTGVLDTGELFF. In nucleotides, the CDR3 is TGTGCCAGCAGGAAAGCCGGGACAGGGGTTTTGGACACCGGGGAGCTGTTTTTT. Full variable domain (remainder filled in from reference TRBV2 and TRBJ2-2): EPEVTQTPSHQVTQMGQEVILRCVPISNHLYFYWYRQILGQKVEFLVSFYNNEISEKSEIFDDQFSVERPDGSNFTLKIRSTKLEDSAMYFCASRKAGTGVLDTGELFFGEGSRLTVL.

The chain employs TRBV10-2 and TRBJ2-1; no clear D gene. The ends were cut back, 0 bases at V and 2 bases at J, with 2 bases in the middle. This CDR3 is built from 13 residues. Germline V gives CDR1 WSHSY, CDR2 SAAADI. Here the CDR3 DNA reads TGCGCCAGCAGTGAGTCGACCTACAATGAGCAGTTCTTC. Amino acid sequence: CASSESTYNEQFF.

The chain combines TRBV7-2 with TRBJ2-7; possibly TRBD1 for D (6 bases). V lost 5 bases to trimming and J lost 2 bases, with 13 bases between them. The germline gives CDR1 SGHTA, CDR2 FQGNSA. The length of the CDR3 is 14 residues. The CDR3 DNA reads as TGTGCCAGCAGCCCAATCCCAGGGGCCTACGAGCAGTACTTC. It codes for CASSPIPGAYEQYF.

This chain links TRBV9 with TRBJ2-1, with 8 positions matching TRBD2. Germline trimming cut 0 bases from V and 7 bases from J; bases unmatched to any gene: 6. The germline V gene encodes CDR1 SGDLS and CDR2 YYNGEE. The CDR3 loop spans 15 amino acids. The CDR3 DNA follows: TGTGCCAGCAGCGTAGCGGGGGGGCCCAGGAATGAGCAGTTCTTC. It translates to CASSVAGGPRNEQFF.

The chain employs TRBV4-3 and TRBJ2-3, with TRBD2 identical over 11 bases. Germline V gene sequence: CDR1 LGHNA, CDR2 YSLEER. V dropped 3 bases and J dropped 3; count of bases not matched to a gene: 2. The CDR3 is 15 amino acids. The CDR3 nucleotides read TGCGCCAGCAGCCAGGGACTAGCGGAAACAGATACGCAGTATTTT. It encodes CASSQGLAETDTQYF.

The chain recombines TRBV19 with TRBJ1-1; D is possibly TRBD1 (5 bases). Germline CDR1 is LNHDA and CDR2 is SQIVND (reference sequence). V was cut by 7 bases and J by 2 bases, with 8 bases left in between. The CDR3 is 12 amino acids. CDR3 region: CASKGINTEAFF. CDR3 in DNA: TGTGCCAGTAAGGGGATTAACACTGAAGCTTTCTTT.

In nucleotides, the CDR3 is TGTGCCAGCAGTCCTGGACTCCACAGTGAAGCTTTCTTT. The encoded protein is CASSPGLHSEAFF. The rearrangement joins TRBV12-3 or TRBV12-4 to TRBJ1-1; no firm D call. The V end lost 5 bases, the J end lost 7 bases, and 14 bases lay between the germline ends. The CDR3 covers 13 residues.

This chain connects TRBV5-1 to TRBJ2-5; the match to TRBD1 covers 7 bases. The V segment lost 4 bases and the J segment 2 bases; nucleotides outside the gene matches: 11. The CDR3 length is 16 residues. CDR1 is SGHRS, CDR2 YFSETQ, per germline. The CDR3 nucleotides read TGCGCCAGCAGCAATGGCCTACGACAGGGACAAGAGACCCAGTACTTC. Encoded protein: CASSNGLRQGQETQYF.

The V call is TRBV3-1 (or the pseudogene TRBV3-2), the J call TRBJ2-3; D is unresolved. Germline values: CDR1 LGHDT, CDR2 YNNKEL (reference sequence). There are 11 residues in the CDR3. V lost 1 base to trimming and J lost 6 bases, with 2 bases between them. As DNA, the CDR3 is TGTGCCAGCAGCCAAGCCGATACGCAGTATTTT. It specifies CASSQADTQYF.

CDR3 sequence reads: CASREQAPGYGYTF. CDR3 bases: TGTGCCAGCAGGGAACAAGCGCCCGGCTACGGCTACACCTTC. The rearrangement uses TRBV2 and TRBJ1-2, with no clear D. Trimming left V 6 bases short and J 8 bases short, with 19 bases between. CDR3 length equals 14 residues. Germline V lookup: CDR1 SNHLY, CDR2 FYNNEI.

This chain joins TRBV18 and TRBJ2-1; weak D call: TRBD2 (5 bases). Looked up from germline, CDR1 is KGHSH and CDR2 is LQKENI. Trimming took 2 bases from V and 2 from J, leaving 7 bases between them. The CDR3 extends over 14 amino acids. CDR3: CASSPTGTYNEQFF. The CDR3 nucleotides are TGTGCCAGCTCACCAACCGGGACCTACAATGAGCAGTTCTTC.

This clone was recorded a few times. A junction end diverges from the germline sequence, so it may reflect a read error. J is TRBJ2-7 and V is TRBV6-1; maybe TRBD1 (7 bases). The CDR3 loop spans 15 amino acids. Germline V gives CDR1 MNHNS, CDR2 SASEGT. The CDR3 loop reads CASREETGTFYEQYF. The CDR3 DNA is TGTGCCAGCAGGGAAGAGACAGGGACTTTCTACGAGCAGTACTTC.

This clone was seen a single time. The rearrangement uses TRBV9 and TRBJ2-1; 8 bases map to TRBD2. CDR3 length equals 16 residues. Germline lookup yields CDR1 SGDLS and CDR2 YYNGEE. Germline trimming cut 3 bases from V and 0 bases from J; bases unmatched to any gene: 5. CDR3 in amino acids: CASSGQRGSSYNEQFF. The CDR3, as DNA: TGTGCCAGCAGCGGACAGCGGGGGAGCTCCTACAATGAGCAGTTCTTC.

V is TRBV27 and J is TRBJ1-4; TRBD1 matches 7 bases. The CDR3 consists of 16 residues. Trimming took 2 bases from V and 8 from J; bases not matched to a gene: 11. Germline CDR1 is MNHEY and CDR2 is SMNVEV (reference sequence). The CDR3 is CASSLIGRGVTEKLFF. CDR3 sequence (DNA): TGTGCCAGCAGTTTAATAGGCAGGGGGGTAACGGAAAAACTGTTTTTT.

This chain joins TRBV7-2 and TRBJ1-4; D remains ambiguous. V was pared by 1 base and J by 0 bases, with 6 bases between. CDR3 length equals 15 residues. Germline CDR1 SGHTA, CDR2 FQGNSA. CDR3 residues: CASSLGWATNEKLFF. CDR3 nucleotide sequence: TGTGCCAGCAGCTTAGGGTGGGCAACTAATGAAAAACTGTTTTTT.

The chain employs TRBV11-2 and TRBJ2-7, with D maybe TRBD2 (5 bases). V dropped 3 bases and J dropped 2 bases, with 11 bases sitting between them. This CDR3 has 14 residues. Germline CDR1 and CDR2: SGHAT and FQNNGV. The CDR3 bases are TGTGCCAGCAGCTTTCCCGGGAACACCTACGAGCAGTACTTC. Amino acids: CASSFPGNTYEQYF.

Points on this clone: This CDR3 is also generated by other DNA sequences in the sample. This chain uses TRBV7-9 with TRBJ2-7; 10 bases align to TRBD1. Germline V gene data show CDR1 as SEHNR and CDR2 as FQNEAQ (reference sequence). The V segment lost 6 bases and the J segment 3 bases; nucleotides outside the gene matches: 5. CDR3 length: 14 residues. This chain's CDR3 is CASSSRDRGYEQYF. The CDR3, as DNA: TGTGCCAGCAGTTCCCGGGACAGGGGCTACGAGCAGTACTTC.

V is TRBV18 and J is TRBJ2-7; maybe TRBD2 (7 bases). V was shortened by 3 bases and J by 3 bases, with 12 bases between the two germline ends. This CDR3 contains 14 residues. Germline V gives CDR1 KGHSH, CDR2 LQKENI. CDR3 in DNA: TGTGCCAGCTCACCCCGGGGAGGGGGCTACGAGCAGTACTTC. As protein: CASSPRGGGYEQYF.

The gene calls are TRBV15 and TRBJ2-7; D is uncertain. CDR1 LNHNV and CDR2 YYDKDF come from the germline V gene (reference sequence). CDR3 size: 13 residues. Trimming shortened V by 1 base and J by 3 bases, and 7 bases separated the two germline ends. The CDR3 protein is CATSRAQSYEQYF. CDR3 nucleotide sequence: TGTGCCACCAGCAGAGCCCAGAGCTACGAGCAGTACTTC.

This chain connects TRBV2 to TRBJ2-7; perhaps TRBD1 as D (6 bases). The V gene lost 4 bases and the J gene lost 6 bases, with 10 bases spanning the gap. Germline V gene sequence: CDR1 SNHLY, CDR2 FYNNEI. The CDR3 spans 12 residues. The DNA for the CDR3 is TGTGCCAGCAGTGGGGGGCCCGGCGAGCAGTACTTC. Protein: CASSGGPGEQYF.

The chain has TRBV5-1 and TRBJ2-2, with TRBD1 matching 9 bases. The CDR3 is made up of 15 amino acids. J gave up 6 bases and V 5 bases, and 8 bases lay outside the gene matches. In germline, CDR1 is SGHRS, CDR2 YFSETQ. In DNA, the CDR3 is TGCGCCAGCAGATCGGGACAGGGTGGGGCCGGGGAGCTGTTTTTT. The encoded protein is CASRSGQGGAGELFF.

V gene TRBV7-9 combines with J gene TRBJ2-3; possibly TRBD1 for D (6 bases). Germline V gives CDR1 SEHNR, CDR2 FQNEAQ (reference sequence). There are 15 residues in the CDR3. V shed 3 bases and J shed 2 bases, with 12 bases lying between them. The CDR3 is CASSLMDSATDTQYF. In nucleotides, the CDR3 is TGTGCCAGCAGCTTGATGGACAGTGCCACAGATACGCAGTATTTT. The entire variable domain, with the rest obtained from reference TRBV7-9 and TRBJ2-3, is as follows: DTGVSQNPRHKITKRGQNVTFRCDPISEHNRLYWYRQTLGQGPEFLTYFQNEAQLEKSRLLSDRFSAERPKGSFSTLEIQRTEQGDSAMYLCASSLMDSATDTQYFGPGTRLTVL.